A single sample gave rise to the 14 T cell receptor beta chains below, sequenced in a study of blood T cell repertoires in COVID-19. This table comes from immunoSEQ multiplex PCR, and its TCRdb copy is limited to in-frame clones, with some not included. Among 250,000 or so clones listed, about 88% were seen once. Material for sequencing was peripheral blood. The receptors come from a woman between 70 and 85 years old with active or convalescent COVID-19.

This clone was seen more than once but under ten times. Distinct nucleotide sequences in the sample also encode this CDR3. This rearrangement joins TRBV11-2 to TRBJ2-7; tentatively, D is TRBD2 (5 bases). Trimming pared 3 bases from V and 5 bases from J, leaving 5 bases between. Germline loops: CDR1 SGHAT, CDR2 FQNNGV. This CDR3 spans 11 amino acids. CDR3 nucleotides: TGTGCCAGCAGCTTGCGGGACGAGCAGTACTTC. Residues: CASSLRDEQYF.

The CDR3 bases are TGTGCCAGCAGTCCTGCAGGGGGCAATCAGCCCCAGCATTTT. Translating it yields CASSPAGGNQPQHF. The V call is TRBV6-5, the J call TRBJ1-5, with D perhaps matching TRBD1 (6 bases). The CDR3 length is 14 residues. Per germline, CDR1 MNHEY and CDR2 SVGAGI. The ends were cut back, 5 bases at V and 2 bases at J, with 10 bases in the middle.

The V call is TRBV18, the J call TRBJ1-2, with D tentatively TRBD1 (6 bases). The CDR3 is 15 amino acids. Trimming took 1 base from V and 4 from J, leaving 13 bases between them. The germline gives CDR1 KGHSH, CDR2 LQKENI. The CDR3 is CASSPRTVGSYGYTF. The CDR3 nucleotides read TGTGCCAGCTCACCACGGACAGTAGGTAGCTATGGCTACACCTTC. The variable domain in full, completed from reference TRBV18 and TRBJ1-2, reads NAGVMQNPRHLVRRRGQEARLRCSPMKGHSHVYWYRQLPEEGLKFMVYLQKENIIDESGMPKERFSAEFPKEGPSILRIQQVVRGDSAAYFCASSPRTVGSYGYTFGSGTRLTVV.

In regard to this clone: The junction and the germline gene differ at one end; a read error may be behind it. V gene TRBV10-2 combines with J gene TRBJ1-1; D might be TRBD1 (5 bases). The CDR3 length is 13 residues. Germline CDR1 and CDR2: WSHSY and SAAADI. In DNA, the CDR3 is TGCGCCAGCAGTGAGCACGAAAAGGGGAGGCTTTACTTT. Its translation is CASSEHEKGRLYF.

This clone was observed a few times. V usage is TRBV9 and J usage is TRBJ1-3; a weak D match, TRBD1 (6 bases). CDR3 size: 17 residues. Looked up from germline, CDR1 is SGDLS and CDR2 is YYNGEE. V lost 3 bases to trimming and J lost 8 bases, with 24 bases between them. DNA of the CDR3: TGTGCCAGCAGCGGTTACAGGGCACCTGTAAAAAATCACACCATATATTTT. It codes for CASSGYRAPVKNHTIYF.

The V gene is TRBV7-2, the J gene TRBJ1-4; TRBD1 aligns across 8 bases. Losses at the gene ends were 1 base for V and 4 bases for J; bases not matched to a gene: 11. Germline loops: CDR1 SGHTA, CDR2 FQGNSA. The CDR3 length is 18 residues. The DNA of the CDR3 is TGTGCCAGCAGCTTAGAGCAACGACAGGGGCACAATAATGAAAAACTGTTTTTT. This codes for CASSLEQRQGHNNEKLFF.

This clone has only one observation. J is TRBJ2-1 and V is TRBV7-2, with TRBD2 identical over 13 bases. V lost 7 bases and J lost 9; bases outside the gene matches: 15. The CDR3 is 17 amino acids. Germline-derived CDR1 and CDR2 are SGHTA and FQGNSA. CDR3 sequence: CASTRSTSGGAPGEQFF. CDR3 in DNA: TGTGCCAGCACCCGGTCCACTAGCGGGGGGGCCCCCGGTGAGCAGTTCTTC.

The chain carries TRBV27 and TRBJ1-1; 9 bases are a match to TRBD1. The germline V gene has CDR1 MNHEY and CDR2 SMNVEV (reference sequence). The V segment lost 8 bases and the J segment 4 bases; nucleotides outside the gene matches: 14. The length of the CDR3 is 16 residues. In DNA, the CDR3 is TGTGCCAGCCTTCTTCGTTTGACAGGGGGTTTCACTGAAGCTTTCTTT. Translation gives CASLLRLTGGFTEAFF.

This chain connects TRBV7-2 to TRBJ1-3; D gene uncertain. This CDR3 has 15 amino acids. Germline V gives CDR1 SGHTA, CDR2 FQGNSA. Trimming pared 6 bases from V and 0 bases from J, leaving 12 bases between. The CDR3, as DNA: TGTGCCAGCAGTCCAGCCGACTACTCTGGAAACACCATATATTTT. Its protein is CASSPADYSGNTIYF.

The chain links TRBV4-3 to TRBJ2-3, with TRBD2 as a possible D gene (7 bases). V dropped 3 bases and J dropped 4 bases, with 14 bases sitting between them. The CDR3 length is 15 residues. Germline V CDR1 and CDR2: LGHNA, YSLEER. CDR3 DNA: TGCGCCAGCAGCCATCTAGGCGGGGGCTCAGATACGCAGTATTTT. Its protein product is CASSHLGGGSDTQYF.

This clone showed up just a few times. The chain links TRBV7-8 to TRBJ1-2; 7 nucleotides agree with TRBD1. V lost 1 base and J lost 7; bases outside the gene matches: 6. The CDR3 contains 14 residues. Germline loops: CDR1 SGHVS, CDR2 FQNEAQ. The CDR3 here is CASSLEGAASGYTF. Written as DNA, the CDR3 is TGTGCCAGCAGCTTAGAGGGGGCGGCCAGTGGCTACACCTTC.

This clone appeared once. The CDR3 region is CASSPPQGAVFGYTF. CDR3 coding DNA: TGTGCCAGCAGTCCTCCACAGGGGGCGGTTTTTGGCTACACCTTC. The V call is TRBV25-1, the J call TRBJ1-2; 9 positions match TRBD1. V lost 5 bases, J lost 7 bases, and 11 bases stayed unmatched. CDR3 length equals 15 residues. Germline CDR1 MGHDK, CDR2 SYGVNS.

In the case of this clone: Additional DNA sequences in this sample encode the identical CDR3. This chain joins TRBV27 and TRBJ1-5; D ambiguous. There are 12 residues in the CDR3. CDR1 is MNHEY and CDR2 is SMNVEV in the germline V gene (reference sequence). V lost 2 bases and J 6 bases, leaving 5 bases between the germline ends. CDR3 sequence reads: CASSLRGQPQHF. CDR3 DNA: TGTGCCAGCAGTTTACGAGGTCAGCCCCAGCATTTT.

This chain connects TRBV12-3 or TRBV12-4 to TRBJ1-6, with a weak D call TRBD1 (5 bases). Trimming removed 6 bases from V and 9 bases from J, with 6 bases in between. The CDR3 extends over 11 amino acids. CDR3 DNA sequence: TGTGCCAGCAGCACAGGTTCACCCCTCCACTTT. It yields the protein CASSTGSPLHF.